This T cell receptor beta chain is drawn from a study of response to subunit inactivated influenza vaccine. Study-wide findings and caveats: Authors suggested that a seasonal influenza vaccination recruits few new T cells each time.

MiXCR was run by TCRdb on the RT-PCR reads, yielding one entry per CDR3 protein. Altogether fewer than 550,000 distinct CDR3 sequences are present, around 25% being singletons, with the ten largest covering around 1.8%. Germline values: CDR1 SGHAT, CDR2 FQNNGV. V gave up 5 bases and J gave up 8 bases, with 12 bases separating them. The CDR3 runs 13 residues. In the case of this clonotype: The antigen is undetermined.

The starting material was CD4+ T cells sorted from PBMCs, obtained 5 days after vaccination. V gene TRBV11-2 combines with J gene TRBJ1-4; D is perhaps TRBD1 (5 bases). This receptor was taken from a man aged 45-60 years who received an inactivated influenza vaccine. This CDR3 is CASSPGTREKLFF. The CDR3 nucleotides are TGTGCCAGCAGCCCCGGGACGCGAGAAAAACTGTTTTTT.